This T cell receptor (beta chain) came from a study of OX40 agonist ivuxolimab in advanced cancers. Study-level background: Ivuxolimab was an agonistic, fully human IgG2 monoclonal antibody directed against OX40 (CD134), a costimulatory receptor. Intravenous ivuxolimab was administered to patients every 2 weeks at six dose levels: 0.01, 0.1, 0.3, 1.5, 3 and 10 mg/kg. Partial responses were achieved by three dose-escalation patients, of whom one had hepatocellular carcinoma and two had cutaneous melanoma. The paper covers the monotherapy dose-escalation part of the phase I ivuxolimab trial, which included N ≈ 52 patients. Among the roughly 50 dose-escalation patients, about 19 had hepatocellular carcinoma, about 15 melanoma, 9 renal cell carcinoma and 9 head and neck cancer. Prior anti-PD-1, anti-PD-L1 or anti-CTLA-4 therapy was permitted, and approximately 42% of dose-escalation patients had received checkpoint inhibitors. Peripheral TCRbeta sequencing aimed to test whether ivuxolimab altered TCR sequence diversity and caused clonal T-cell expansion. In the dose-escalation cohort, approximately 82% of patients were male, and the mean age was approximately 60 years, with a range of roughly 20 to 80.

CDR1 and CDR2 are read off the germline V gene as SGHAT and FQNNGV. The CDR3 runs 15 amino acids, cysteine and phenylalanine included. Kept here is only the CDR3 DNA, which spans 45 bases and is read in frame from base 1. Compared with germline, V lacks 1 base and J lacks 7 bases; bases without a gene match: 5. The trial excluded patients who had a history of autoimmune disease or who were on systemic immunosuppression. Peripheral blood for TCR sequencing was collected from all dose cohorts at baseline, on cycle 4 day 1, and on cycle 7 day 1. The samples were drawn from a first-in-human, open-label, multicenter phase I dose-escalation trial of ivuxolimab. Adults with locally advanced or metastatic head and neck squamous cell, hepatocellular, melanoma or renal cell carcinoma were enrolled in the trial. Before TCR sequencing, CD4+ T cells and CD8+ T cells were sorted from peripheral blood as separate populations.

Study-wide conclusions, independent of this receptor: Clonal expansion of both CD4+ and CD8+ blood T cells was observed from baseline to week 6 at doses 0.1 to 3.0 mg/kg. Antigen specificity was not determined for the clonally expanded peripheral T cells. In partial responders in the 0.1-3.0 mg/kg groups, normalized peripheral clonal expansion was found to be among the lowest, especially among CD8+ T cells. Low levels of normalized T-cell clonal expansion were also seen in some patients who did not respond. After ivuxolimab, expanded clones were on average more numerous among CD8+ T cells than among CD4+ T cells.

Genomic DNA was isolated from the sorted cells so that the TCRbeta CDR3 region could be sequenced. The immunoSEQ Assay was used for sequencing of TCRbeta CDR3 regions. In its TCRdb copy, this immuneACCESS table keeps in-frame sequences only and misses some clones. Where compared with another copy, unresolved V genes explain less than half of these, and the others have no known cause. In this sample the table shows 75,000 to 100,000 clones, 91% of which occur a single time. In total, the top ten clones hold around 0.33% of the sample. Worth noting for this clone: Its antigen is currently not known. Base qualities are not recorded, but no much larger clone differs from it by a single base.

Sequences were derived from CD4+ or CD8+ T cells sorted from blood, sampled in a trial of the OX40 agonist ivuxolimab. The chain links TRBV11-2 with TRBJ2-2; TRBD1 aligns with 8 central bases. This receptor was taken from an adult with an advanced solid tumor such as melanoma, head and neck, liver or kidney cancer. The DNA is as follows: TGTGCCAGCAGCTTAGCGACAGGGGTGGTCGGGGAGCTGTTTTTT. Its protein is CASSLATGVVGELFF.